These 5 T cell receptor beta chains were all obtained from the same sample, sequenced in a study of T cell responses to AZD1222 COVID-19 vaccine. Assay used: immunoSEQ multiplex PCR; TCRdb lists only in-frame clones, some missing. In the table there are some 200,000 clones, roughly 91% of which are singletons. The sequencing here drew on peripheral blood, taken 28 days after the second AZD1222 dose. These receptor sequences come from an adult who received the AZD1222 COVID-19 vaccine.

The V and J genes are TRBV18 and TRBJ1-3, with D possibly being TRBD1 (5 bases). The V gene lost 3 bases and the J gene lost 2 bases, with 11 bases spanning the gap. Germline values: CDR1 KGHSH, CDR2 LQKENI. This CDR3 has 15 amino acids. CDR3 residues: CASSPKTAPGNTIYF. The CDR3 DNA reads as TGTGCCAGCTCACCGAAGACAGCTCCTGGAAACACCATATATTTT.

J is TRBJ2-3 and V is TRBV7-2; perhaps TRBD2 as D (6 bases). Germline values: CDR1 SGHTA, CDR2 FQGNSA. V lost 5 bases, J lost 0 bases, and 18 bases lay in between. The CDR3 length is 17 residues. CDR3 amino acids: CASSLRGGEPSTDTQYF. In DNA, the CDR3 is TGTGCCAGCAGCCTCCGTGGCGGGGAACCTAGCACAGATACGCAGTATTTT.

This clone was observed once. An end of the junction differs from the germline gene, which may be a read error. V is TRBV6-5 and J is TRBJ2-4; 8 bases match TRBD1. The CDR3 consists of 14 residues. Germline assignment: CDR1 MNHEY and CDR2 SVGAGI. CDR3 bases: TGTGCCATCTCGGATCCCGCCACGACAGGGGACAAGGACTTC. Residues: CAISDPATTGDKDF.

The chain joins TRBV28 to TRBJ1-4; D is unclear. This CDR3 is built from 15 residues. V lost 8 bases and J 4 bases, leaving 17 bases between the germline ends. The germline gives CDR1 MDHEN, CDR2 SYDVKM. Here the CDR3 reads CASEERGSLNEKLFF. DNA for the CDR3: TGTGCCAGCGAGGAGAGAGGGTCCCTTAATGAAAAACTGTTTTTT.

In this sample, this clone turned up a few times. The chain combines TRBV19 with TRBJ2-1, with TRBD1 matching over 7 bases. The germline V gene has CDR1 LNHDA and CDR2 SQIVND (reference sequence). The ends lost 7 bases at V and 1 base at J; junction bases unmatched: 4. The CDR3 covers 14 residues. The CDR3 here is CASTVRGSYNEQFF. CDR3 DNA sequence: TGTGCCAGTACAGTCAGGGGGTCCTACAATGAGCAGTTCTTC.